The T cell receptor (beta chain) under discussion was sequenced for a study of T cell repertoires in cytomegalovirus infection. Overall study: Public TCR beta signatures were indicative of both CMV infection and a matching HLA type. Findings of the study overall: CMV carriers with the relevant HLA were identified by cumulative public TCR beta family frequency.

This clonotype was found many times. The antigen is undetermined. TCRdb called the reads again in MiXCR, with one record for every CDR3 protein. This table has around 740,000 distinct CDR3 sequences, approximately 40% appearing once. Trimming removed 1 base from V and 8 bases from J, with 11 bases in between. Per the germline V gene, CDR1 is SGHTA and CDR2 is FQGNSA. This CDR3 is 13 amino acids long. This chain joins TRBV7-2 and TRBJ1-2; D is uncertain. This clonotype was sampled from a human donor in good health (CMV status not recorded). Some clones in this sample may be carry-over from other donors' samples. Sequencing was done on a sample of PBMCs. CDR3 in amino acids: CASSLGQTLGYTF. In DNA form, the CDR3 reads TGTGCCAGCAGCTTAGGACAAACCTTGGGCTACACCTTC.